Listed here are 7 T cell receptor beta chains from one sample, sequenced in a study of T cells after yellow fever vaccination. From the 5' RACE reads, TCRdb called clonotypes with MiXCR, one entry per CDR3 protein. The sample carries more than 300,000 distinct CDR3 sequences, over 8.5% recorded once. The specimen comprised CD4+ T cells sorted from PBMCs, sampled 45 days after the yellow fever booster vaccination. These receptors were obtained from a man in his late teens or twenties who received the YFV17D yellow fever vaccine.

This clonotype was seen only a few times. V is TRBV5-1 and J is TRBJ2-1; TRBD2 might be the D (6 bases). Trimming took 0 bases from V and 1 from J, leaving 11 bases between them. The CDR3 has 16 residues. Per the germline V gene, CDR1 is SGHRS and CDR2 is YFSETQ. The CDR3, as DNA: TGCGCCAGCAGCTTGGTCGCGGGGCCTTCCTACAATGAGCAGTTCTTC. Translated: CASSLVAGPSYNEQFF.

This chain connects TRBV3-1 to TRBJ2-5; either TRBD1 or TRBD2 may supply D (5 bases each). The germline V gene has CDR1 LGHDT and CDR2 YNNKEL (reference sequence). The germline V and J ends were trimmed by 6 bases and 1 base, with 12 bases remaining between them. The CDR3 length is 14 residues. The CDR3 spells CASRPGRSQETQYF. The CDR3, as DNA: TGTGCCAGCAGACCGGGACGTAGCCAAGAGACCCAGTACTTC.

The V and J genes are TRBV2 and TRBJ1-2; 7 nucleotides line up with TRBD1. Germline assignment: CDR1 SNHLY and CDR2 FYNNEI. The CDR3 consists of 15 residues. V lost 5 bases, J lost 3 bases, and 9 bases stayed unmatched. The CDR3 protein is CASSRIRGIDYGYTF. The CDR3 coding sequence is TGTGCCAGCAGTAGAATCAGGGGGATCGACTATGGCTACACCTTC.

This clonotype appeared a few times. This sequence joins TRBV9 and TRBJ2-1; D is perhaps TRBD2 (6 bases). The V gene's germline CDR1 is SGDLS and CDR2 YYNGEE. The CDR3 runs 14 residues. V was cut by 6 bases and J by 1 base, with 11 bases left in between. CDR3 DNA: TGTGCCAGCACCCCTCGGGGGTCCTACAATGAGCAGTTCTTC. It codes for CASTPRGSYNEQFF.

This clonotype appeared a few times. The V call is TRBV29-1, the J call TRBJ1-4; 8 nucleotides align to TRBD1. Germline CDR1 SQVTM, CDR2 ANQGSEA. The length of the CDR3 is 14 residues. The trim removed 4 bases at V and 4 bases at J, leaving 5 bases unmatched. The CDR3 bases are TGCAGCGTTGGTCGGACAGGGTTTAATGAAAAACTGTTTTTT. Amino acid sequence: CSVGRTGFNEKLFF.

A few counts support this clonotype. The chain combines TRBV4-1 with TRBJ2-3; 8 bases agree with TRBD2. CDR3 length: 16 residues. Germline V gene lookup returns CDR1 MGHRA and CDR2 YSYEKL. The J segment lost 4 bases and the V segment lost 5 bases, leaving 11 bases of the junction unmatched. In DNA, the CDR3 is TGCGCCAGCAGCTCTCCGGGGGCGGGGGGACCAGATACGCAGTATTTT. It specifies CASSSPGAGGPDTQYF.

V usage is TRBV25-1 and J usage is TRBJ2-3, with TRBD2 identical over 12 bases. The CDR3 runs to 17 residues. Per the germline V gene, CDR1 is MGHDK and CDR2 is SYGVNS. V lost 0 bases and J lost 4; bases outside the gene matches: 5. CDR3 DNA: TGTGCCAGCAGTGAATATAGGACTAGCGGGGTTTCAGATACGCAGTATTTT. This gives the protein CASSEYRTSGVSDTQYF. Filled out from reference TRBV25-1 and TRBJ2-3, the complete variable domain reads EADIYQTPRYLVIGTGKKITLECSQTMGHDKMYWYQQDPGMELHLIHYSYGVNSTEKGDLSSESTVSRIRTEHFPLTLESARPSHTSQYLCASSEYRTSGVSDTQYFGPGTRLTVL.